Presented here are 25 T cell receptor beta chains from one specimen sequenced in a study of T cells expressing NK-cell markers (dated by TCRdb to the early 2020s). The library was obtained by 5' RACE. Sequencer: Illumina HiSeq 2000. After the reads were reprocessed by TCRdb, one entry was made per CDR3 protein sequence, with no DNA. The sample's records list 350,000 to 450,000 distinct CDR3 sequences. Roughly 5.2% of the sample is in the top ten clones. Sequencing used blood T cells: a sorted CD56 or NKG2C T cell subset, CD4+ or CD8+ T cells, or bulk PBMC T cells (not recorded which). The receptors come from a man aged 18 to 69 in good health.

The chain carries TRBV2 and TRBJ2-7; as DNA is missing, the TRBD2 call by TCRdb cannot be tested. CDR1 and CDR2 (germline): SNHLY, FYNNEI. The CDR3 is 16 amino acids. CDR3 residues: CASNRPGLAGGDEQYF.

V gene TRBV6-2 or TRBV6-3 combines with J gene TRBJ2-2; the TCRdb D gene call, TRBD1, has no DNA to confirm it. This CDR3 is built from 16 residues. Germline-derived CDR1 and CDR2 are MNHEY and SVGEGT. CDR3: CASSPGRGVGTGELFF.

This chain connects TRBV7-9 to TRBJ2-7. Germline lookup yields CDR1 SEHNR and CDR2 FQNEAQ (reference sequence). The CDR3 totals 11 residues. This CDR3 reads CARFWLNEQYF.

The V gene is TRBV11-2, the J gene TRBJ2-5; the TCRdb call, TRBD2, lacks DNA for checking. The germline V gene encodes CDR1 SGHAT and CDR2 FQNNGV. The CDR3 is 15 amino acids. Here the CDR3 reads CASSGGRGGPKTQYF.

CDR3 amino acids: CASSRLVWGREETQYF. The chain uses TRBV5-1 and TRBJ2-5; absent DNA, TCRdb's TRBD1 call cannot be checked. Germline assignment: CDR1 SGHRS and CDR2 YFSETQ. There are 16 residues in the CDR3.

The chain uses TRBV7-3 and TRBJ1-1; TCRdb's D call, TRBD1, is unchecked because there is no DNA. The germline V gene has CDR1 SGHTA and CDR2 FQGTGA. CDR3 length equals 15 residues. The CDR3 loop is CASSLSPGRNTEAFF.

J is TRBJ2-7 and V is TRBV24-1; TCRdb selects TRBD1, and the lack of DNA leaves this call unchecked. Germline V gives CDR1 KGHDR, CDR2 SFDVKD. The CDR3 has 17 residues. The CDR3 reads CATSDPAGTGGSHEQYF.

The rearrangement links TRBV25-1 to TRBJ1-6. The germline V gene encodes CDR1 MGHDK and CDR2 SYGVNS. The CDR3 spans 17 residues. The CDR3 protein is CASSEIGLGRYNSPLHF.

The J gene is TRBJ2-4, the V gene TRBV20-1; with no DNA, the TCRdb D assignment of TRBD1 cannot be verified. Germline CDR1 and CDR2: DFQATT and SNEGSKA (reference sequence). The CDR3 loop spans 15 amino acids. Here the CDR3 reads CSATRTKDNQNIQYF.

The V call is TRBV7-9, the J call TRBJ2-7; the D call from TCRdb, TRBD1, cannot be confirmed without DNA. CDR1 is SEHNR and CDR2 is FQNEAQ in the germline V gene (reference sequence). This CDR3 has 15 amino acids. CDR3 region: CASSLQGAPSYEQYF.

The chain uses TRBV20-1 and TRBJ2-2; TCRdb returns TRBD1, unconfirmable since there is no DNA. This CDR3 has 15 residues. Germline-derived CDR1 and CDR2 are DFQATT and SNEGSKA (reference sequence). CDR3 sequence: CSARRGSRNTGELFF.

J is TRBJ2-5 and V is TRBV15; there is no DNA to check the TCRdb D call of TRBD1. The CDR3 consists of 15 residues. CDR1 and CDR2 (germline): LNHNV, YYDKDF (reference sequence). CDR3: CATSRDKTGPETQYF.

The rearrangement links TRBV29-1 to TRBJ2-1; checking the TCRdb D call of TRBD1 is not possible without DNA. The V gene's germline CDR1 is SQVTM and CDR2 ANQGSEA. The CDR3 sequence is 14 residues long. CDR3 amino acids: CSVSKTGWDNEQFF.

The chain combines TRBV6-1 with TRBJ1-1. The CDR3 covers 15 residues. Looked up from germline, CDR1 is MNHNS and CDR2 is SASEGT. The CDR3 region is CASSELSHLNTEAFF.

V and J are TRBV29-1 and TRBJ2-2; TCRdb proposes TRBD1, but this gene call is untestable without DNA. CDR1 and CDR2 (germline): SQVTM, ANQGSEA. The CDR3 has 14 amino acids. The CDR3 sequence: CATVGQRGPGELFF.

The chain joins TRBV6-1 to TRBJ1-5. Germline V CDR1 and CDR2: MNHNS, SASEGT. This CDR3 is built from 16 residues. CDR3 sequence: CASSELPGSRNQPQHF.

The CDR3 is CASSRGLAGLTSYNEQFF. This rearrangement joins TRBV12-3 or TRBV12-4 to TRBJ2-1; TCRdb proposes TRBD2, but this gene call is untestable without DNA. The CDR3 is 18 residues long.

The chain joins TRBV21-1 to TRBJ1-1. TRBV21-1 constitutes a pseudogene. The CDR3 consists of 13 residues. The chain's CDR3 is CASRGGRYTEAFF.

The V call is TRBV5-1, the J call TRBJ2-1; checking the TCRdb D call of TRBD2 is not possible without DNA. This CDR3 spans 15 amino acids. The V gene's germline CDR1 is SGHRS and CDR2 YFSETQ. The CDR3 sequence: CASSLTLAGGNEQFF.

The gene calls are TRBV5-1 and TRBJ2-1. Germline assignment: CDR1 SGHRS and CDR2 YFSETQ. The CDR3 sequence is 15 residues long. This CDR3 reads CASSPREYSYNEQFF.

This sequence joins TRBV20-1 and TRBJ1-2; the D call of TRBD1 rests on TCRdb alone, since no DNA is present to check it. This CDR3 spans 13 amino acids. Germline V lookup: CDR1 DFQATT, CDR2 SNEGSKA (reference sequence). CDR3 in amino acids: CSATDRGSYGYTF.

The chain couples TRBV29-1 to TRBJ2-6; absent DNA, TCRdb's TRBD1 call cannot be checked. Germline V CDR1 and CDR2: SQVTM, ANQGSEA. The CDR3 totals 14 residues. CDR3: CSADTGTGANVLTF.

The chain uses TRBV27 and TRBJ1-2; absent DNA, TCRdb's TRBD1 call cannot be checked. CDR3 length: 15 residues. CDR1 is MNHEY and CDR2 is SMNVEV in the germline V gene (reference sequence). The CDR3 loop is CASSLLGRGPGGYTF.

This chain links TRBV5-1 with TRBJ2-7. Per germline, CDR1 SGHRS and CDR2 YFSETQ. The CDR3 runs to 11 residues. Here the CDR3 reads CASSNYYEQYF.

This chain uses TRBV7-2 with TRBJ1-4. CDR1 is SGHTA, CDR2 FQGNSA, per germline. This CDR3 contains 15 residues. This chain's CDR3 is CASSQNPATNEKLFF.